Listed below are T cell receptor beta chains from one sample, sequenced in a study of CD8 T cells in ankylosing spondylitis. One entry per CDR3 protein, called by TCRdb with MiXCR from the 5' RACE reads. The sample holds roughly 130,000 distinct CDR3 sequences; approximately 8.4% are singletons and the top ten take 7.3%. What was sequenced was synovial fluid, either unsorted or a sorted T cell fraction (not recorded which). The receptors originated from a male donor with ankylosing spondylitis. Each CDR3 is given with its conserved first and last residue. The order of the fields is D gene, J gene, clone size, V gene, CDR3 protein, CDR3 DNA. The D gene is left open where the match is weak. Rows give clone size only sometimes, using once, few, many, or a class for an expanded clone.

D: NA
J: TRBJ1-5
size: many
V: TRBV20-1
CDR3: CSARDLAGFNQPQHF
DNA: TGCAGTGCTAGAGATCTGGCAGGGTTCAATCAGCCCCAGCATTTT

D: NA
J: TRBJ2-3
size: many
V: TRBV27
CDR3: CASSFRGPSTDTQYF
DNA: TGTGCCAGCAGTTTCCGTGGGCCTAGCACAGATACGCAGTATTTT

D: NA
J: TRBJ2-3
size: NA
V: TRBV5-8
CDR3: CASSPPGALTDTQYF
DNA: TGTGCCAGCAGCCCGCCGGGGGCTTTAACAGATACGCAGTATTTT

D: NA
J: TRBJ2-3
size: many
V: TRBV19
CDR3: CASSIESGGGATDTQYF
DNA: TGTGCCAGTAGTATAGAGAGTGGTGGCGGGGCCACAGATACGCAGTATTTT

D: NA
J: TRBJ1-1
size: many
V: TRBV28
CDR3: CASSLGGGIPEAFF
DNA: TGTGCCAGCAGTTTGGGCGGAGGGATCCCTGAAGCTTTCTTT

D: NA
J: TRBJ1-6
size: few
V: TRBV6-1
CDR3: CASSDGTVNQSLHF
DNA: TGTGCCAGCAGTGATGGGACGGTGAATCAGTCCCTCCACTTT

D: TRBD2
J: TRBJ2-5
size: NA
V: TRBV25-1
CDR3: CATGGGPETQYF
DNA: TGTGCCACCGGGGGGGGTCCTGAGACCCAGTACTTC

D: TRBD2
J: TRBJ2-5
size: many
V: TRBV4-1
CDR3: CASSQGLAGVETQYF
DNA: TGCGCCAGCAGCCAAGGTCTAGCGGGAGTAGAGACCCAGTACTTC

D: NA
J: TRBJ1-5
size: many
V: TRBV4-1
CDR3: CASSIMRGSNQPQHF
DNA: TGCGCCAGCAGCATTATGCGGGGGAGCAATCAGCCCCAGCATTTT

D: NA
J: TRBJ1-5
size: few
V: TRBV3-1
CDR3: CASSQGRQNQPQHF
DNA: TGTGCCAGCAGCCAAGGTCGACAGAATCAGCCCCAGCATTTT

D: NA
J: TRBJ2-2
size: many
V: TRBV4-2
CDR3: CASSQFGGELFF
DNA: TGTGCCAGCAGCCAGTTTGGCGGGGAGCTGTTTTTT

D: NA
J: TRBJ1-1
size: few
V: TRBV28
CDR3: CAILIGTEAFF
DNA: TGTGCCATCCTTATAGGCACTGAAGCTTTCTTT

D: NA
J: TRBJ1-1
size: many
V: TRBV28
CDR3: CASSYQGTLEAFF
DNA: TGTGCCAGCAGTTATCAGGGGACCCTTGAAGCTTTCTTT

D: TRBD2
J: TRBJ2-3
size: few
V: TRBV5-1
CDR3: CASTFGSGGSTDTQYF
DNA: TGCGCCAGCACCTTCGGGAGCGGGGGAAGCACAGATACGCAGTATTTT

D: NA
J: TRBJ2-3
size: NA
V: TRBV7-9
CDR3: CASSFGLVPDTQYF
DNA: TGTGCCAGCAGCTTCGGGCTAGTACCAGATACGCAGTATTTT

D: NA
J: TRBJ1-5
size: many
V: TRBV6-5
CDR3: CASSYSVDQPQHF
DNA: TGTGCCAGCAGTTACAGCGTTGATCAGCCCCAGCATTTT

D: TRBD2
J: TRBJ2-5
size: many
V: TRBV4-2
CDR3: CASSQVAGGEETQYF
DNA: TGTGCCAGCAGCCAAGTAGCGGGAGGGGAAGAGACCCAGTACTTC

D: NA
J: TRBJ2-1
size: many
V: TRBV15
CDR3: CATSRDPGGSSYNEQFF
DNA: TGTGCCACCAGCAGAGATCCGGGCGGAAGCTCCTACAATGAGCAGTTCTTC

D: NA
J: TRBJ2-1
size: many
V: TRBV20-1
CDR3: CSARGRGGLLALSSYNEQFF
DNA: TGCAGTGCTAGGGGCAGGGGGGGGTTACTAGCGTTAAGCTCCTACAATGAGCAGTTCTTC

D: TRBD1
J: TRBJ2-4
size: many
V: TRBV27
CDR3: CASSPIRDSHYLAKNIQYF
DNA: TGTGCCAGCAGTCCCATCCGGGACAGCCACTATCTAGCCAAAAACATTCAGTACTTC

D: TRBD2
J: TRBJ2-3
size: NA
V: TRBV9
CDR3: CASSVSSAGGPVTQYF
DNA: TGTGCCAGCAGCGTATCCTCTGCGGGGGGGCCGGTAACGCAGTATTTT

D: TRBD2
J: TRBJ2-7
size: NA
V: TRBV7-3
CDR3: CASSLSGTSGDEQYF
DNA: TGTGCCAGCAGCCTTTCCGGGACTAGCGGAGACGAGCAGTACTTC

D: NA
J: TRBJ2-3
size: many
V: TRBV11-3
CDR3: CASSQEGYGDTQYF
DNA: TGTGCCAGCAGCCAGGAGGGGTATGGGGATACGCAGTATTTT

D: NA
J: TRBJ2-2
size: many
V: TRBV20-1
CDR3: CSAPGAVTGELFF
DNA: TGCAGTGCTCCGGGGGCGGTCACCGGGGAGCTGTTTTTT

D: NA
J: TRBJ2-2
size: many
V: TRBV6-5
CDR3: CASSFGTPNTGELFF
DNA: TGTGCCAGCAGTTTCGGGACTCCTAACACCGGGGAGCTGTTTTTT

D: NA
J: TRBJ1-5
size: many
V: TRBV2
CDR3: CASSGSGPQHF
DNA: TGTGCCAGCAGCGGATCGGGGCCCCAGCATTTT

D: NA
J: TRBJ1-3
size: NA
V: TRBV12-3/TRBV12-4
CDR3: CASIGTRRTGNTIYF
DNA: TGTGCCAGCATTGGAACCAGGAGGACTGGAAACACCATATATTTT

D: TRBD2
J: TRBJ2-1
size: few
V: TRBV6-4
CDR3: CASSESAGGMDEQFF
DNA: TGTGCCAGCAGTGAGTCAGCGGGGGGTATGGATGAGCAGTTCTTC

D: TRBD1
J: TRBJ1-6
size: once
V: TRBV11-2
CDR3: CASSTGTDSPLHF
DNA: TGTGCCAGCAGCACCGGGACAGATTCACCCCTCCACTTT

D: TRBD2
J: TRBJ2-7
size: many
V: TRBV10-3
CDR3: CAISHGLAESYEQYF
DNA: TGTGCCATCAGCCACGGACTAGCGGAATCCTACGAGCAGTACTTC

D: NA
J: TRBJ2-7
size: many
V: TRBV7-2
CDR3: CASSLQNEQYF
DNA: TGTGCCAGCAGCTTGCAAAACGAGCAGTACTTC

D: NA
J: TRBJ2-7
size: NA
V: TRBV20-1
CDR3: CSARDFRYLYEQYF
DNA: TGCAGTGCTAGAGATTTTAGGTACCTCTACGAGCAGTACTTC

D: TRBD1
J: TRBJ2-2
size: many
V: TRBV19
CDR3: CASRTGGRTGELFF
DNA: TGTGCCAGTAGGACAGGGGGCCGTACCGGGGAGCTGTTTTTT

D: TRBD1
J: TRBJ2-6
size: many
V: TRBV10-3
CDR3: CAISERQGVNVLTF
DNA: TGTGCCATCAGTGAGAGACAGGGGGTCAACGTCCTGACTTTC

D: NA
J: TRBJ2-7
size: many
V: TRBV14
CDR3: CASSQDTSYEQYF
DNA: TGTGCCAGCAGCCAAGATACGAGCTACGAGCAGTACTTC

D: NA
J: TRBJ2-2
size: many
V: TRBV24-1
CDR3: CATSSGSGELFF
DNA: TGTGCCACCAGTAGCGGGTCCGGGGAGCTGTTTTTT

D: TRBD1
J: TRBJ2-7
size: few
V: TRBV20-1
CDR3: CSAPPRQGRYEQYF
DNA: TGCAGTGCTCCTCCTAGACAGGGGAGGTACGAGCAGTACTTC

D: NA
J: TRBJ1-4
size: many
V: TRBV5-1
CDR3: CASSWISEPGEKLFF
DNA: TGCGCCAGCAGCTGGATATCGGAGCCCGGGGAAAAACTGTTTTTT

D: TRBD2
J: TRBJ2-3
size: NA
V: TRBV20-1
CDR3: CSATGLAGDFTQYF
DNA: TGCAGTGCTACCGGACTAGCGGGAGACTTCACGCAGTATTTT

D: NA
J: TRBJ2-7
size: few
V: TRBV20-1
CDR3: CSANRGSSNEQYF
DNA: TGCAGTGCAAACCGGGGGTCTTCCAACGAGCAGTACTTC

D: NA
J: TRBJ1-6
size: NA
V: TRBV7-8
CDR3: CASSPRRDTYNSPLHF
DNA: TGTGCCAGCAGCCCTCGGCGGGACACCTATAATTCACCCCTCCACTTT